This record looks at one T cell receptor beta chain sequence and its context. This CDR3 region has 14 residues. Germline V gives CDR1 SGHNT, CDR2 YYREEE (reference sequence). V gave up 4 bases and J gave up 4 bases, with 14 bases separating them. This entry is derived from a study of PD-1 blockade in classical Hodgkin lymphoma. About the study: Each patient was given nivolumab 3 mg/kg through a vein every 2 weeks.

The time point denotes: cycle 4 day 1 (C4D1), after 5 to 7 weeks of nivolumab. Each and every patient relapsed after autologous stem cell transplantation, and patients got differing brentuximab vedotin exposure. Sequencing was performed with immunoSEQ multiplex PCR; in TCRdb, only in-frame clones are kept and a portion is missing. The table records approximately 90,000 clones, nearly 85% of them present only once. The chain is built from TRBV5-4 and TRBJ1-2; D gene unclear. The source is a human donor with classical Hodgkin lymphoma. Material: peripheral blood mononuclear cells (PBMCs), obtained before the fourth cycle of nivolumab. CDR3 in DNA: TGTGCCAGCAGCCCTGCCCACTCGGGCTATGGCTACACCTTC. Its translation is CASSPAHSGYGYTF.